One sample yielded the 15 T cell receptor beta chains listed below, sequenced in a study of T cell responses to AZD1222 COVID-19 vaccine. TCRdb's copy holds only in-frame clones and misses some; the assay was immunoSEQ multiplex PCR. The table shows some 150,000 clones, with 90% to 95% occurring only once. This specimen consisted of peripheral blood, obtained on day 0 of AZD1222 vaccination. The receptors derive from an adult in good health.

The chain joins TRBV4-1 to TRBJ1-1, with D unresolved. V was shortened by 2 bases and J by 4 bases, with 8 bases between the two germline ends. CDR3 length equals 13 residues. Germline loops: CDR1 MGHRA, CDR2 YSYEKL. CDR3 in DNA: TGCGCCAGCAGCCAAAGGAGGGCCACTGAAGCTTTCTTT. This codes for CASSQRRATEAFF.

The V call is TRBV15, the J call TRBJ1-5; D ambiguous. Germline-derived CDR1 and CDR2 are LNHNV and YYDKDF (reference sequence). The CDR3 totals 15 residues. V lost 5 bases to trimming and J lost 3 bases, with 14 bases between them. The CDR3 loop is CATSPDANHNQPQHF. The CDR3 nucleotides read TGTGCCACCAGCCCGGACGCGAACCACAATCAGCCCCAGCATTTT.

This clone was counted only a few times. The chain couples TRBV5-1 to TRBJ1-6; D might be TRBD1 (5 bases). The germline V gene encodes CDR1 SGHRS and CDR2 YFSETQ. The CDR3 extends over 16 amino acids. V dropped 1 base and J dropped 0 bases, with 8 bases sitting between them. CDR3 coding DNA: TGCGCCAGCAGCTTGCGGGGCGACTCCTATAATTCACCCCTCCACTTT. It encodes CASSLRGDSYNSPLHF.

The genes are TRBV15 and TRBJ2-2; a possible D gene is TRBD1 (5 bases). CDR1 is LNHNV and CDR2 is YYDKDF in the germline V gene (reference sequence). Trimming stripped 1 base from V and 7 bases from J, with 13 bases between. This CDR3 has 15 amino acids. In nucleotides, the CDR3 is TGTGCCACCAGCAGAGTAGGGGCATTCGGCGGGGAGCTGTTTTTT. As protein: CATSRVGAFGGELFF.

The chain couples TRBV18 to TRBJ1-1; possible D gene TRBD1, 5 bases. CDR3 length: 15 amino acids. Trimming cost V 3 bases and J 4 bases, with 15 bases left between them. Germline CDR1 and CDR2: KGHSH and LQKENI. The CDR3 DNA reads as TGTGCCAGCTCACCCCAGGGAAGTGGGAGCACTGAAGCTTTCTTT. It codes for CASSPQGSGSTEAFF.

The rearrangement uses TRBV19 and TRBJ1-2; tentative D call: TRBD1 (5 bases). The CDR3 runs 15 residues. Trimming took 5 bases from V and 4 from J, leaving 17 bases between them. Germline-derived CDR1 and CDR2 are LNHDA and SQIVND (reference sequence). Here the CDR3 reads CASSAQGREVYGYTF. The DNA of the CDR3 is TGTGCCAGTAGTGCGCAGGGAAGGGAGGTCTATGGCTACACCTTC.

The rearrangement joins TRBV7-2 to TRBJ1-5; no clear D gene. This CDR3 has 14 amino acids. The V end lost 5 bases, the J end lost 0 bases, and 8 bases lay between the germline ends. Germline CDR1 is SGHTA and CDR2 is FQGNSA. The CDR3: CASSPQVSNQPQHF. Here the CDR3 DNA reads TGTGCCAGCAGCCCACAAGTTAGCAATCAGCCCCAGCATTTT.

The rearrangement joins TRBV7-2 to TRBJ2-3; 10 bases line up with TRBD2. Per germline, CDR1 SGHTA and CDR2 FQGNSA. J was trimmed by 5 bases and V by 5 bases; bases with no gene match: 13. The CDR3 has 17 residues. The CDR3 loop is CASSDGLADPLGDTQYF. The CDR3 coding sequence is TGTGCCAGCAGCGATGGACTAGCGGACCCCTTGGGAGATACGCAGTATTTT.

This sequence joins TRBV29-1 and TRBJ1-1, with 8 bases fitting TRBD1. The J segment lost 5 bases and the V segment lost 7 bases, leaving 9 bases of the junction unmatched. Germline CDR1 reads SQVTM; CDR2 reads ANQGSEA. The CDR3 runs 13 residues. In DNA, the CDR3 is TGCAGCGGATCCGACAGGGGATGGACTGAAGCTTTCTTT. It specifies CSGSDRGWTEAFF.

This chain links TRBV6-5 with TRBJ1-2; 7 bases are shared with TRBD1. The CDR3 is made up of 15 amino acids. After removal of 0 bases from V and 5 bases from J, the junction contained 6 bases not matched to a gene. Germline loops: CDR1 MNHEY, CDR2 SVGAGI. The CDR3 DNA follows: TGTGCCAGCAGTTACTCCGACAGGGCTCCGTATGGCTACACCTTC. Its protein product is CASSYSDRAPYGYTF.

The V gene is TRBV7-9, the J gene TRBJ1-4; TRBD1 matches 8 bases. The CDR3 runs to 14 residues. V lost 2 bases and J lost 10; bases outside the gene matches: 6. Germline assignment: CDR1 SEHNR and CDR2 FQNEAQ (reference sequence). The CDR3 sequence: CASSLSQGARKLFF. The CDR3 DNA sequence: TGTGCCAGCAGCTTATCCCAGGGGGCCCGAAAACTGTTTTTT.

V gene TRBV3-1 (or the pseudogene TRBV3-2) combines with J gene TRBJ1-2, with TRBD1 matching over 10 bases. Germline CDR1 and CDR2: LGHDT and YNNKEL (reference sequence). CDR3 length equals 15 residues. Trimming at V came to 5 bases and at J to 4 bases, leaving 7 bases not matched to a gene. The CDR3 coding sequence is TGTGCCAGCAGCGCCCGGGACAGGGGACTCTATGGCTACACCTTC. Residues: CASSARDRGLYGYTF.

J is TRBJ1-4 and V is TRBV6-1; D not certain. The CDR3 covers 13 residues. The V gene lost 2 bases and the J gene lost 8 bases, with 9 bases spanning the gap. Germline V gene lookup returns CDR1 MNHNS and CDR2 SASEGT. CDR3 DNA sequence: TGTGCCAGCAGTGAATTTGACGGAGAAAAACTGTTTTTT. Protein: CASSEFDGEKLFF.

The chain uses TRBV10-3 and TRBJ1-6; D unclear. Trimming took off 5 bases at V and 9 bases at J, with 8 bases between the two ends. This CDR3 has 12 residues. CDR1 and CDR2 (germline): ENHRY, SYGVKD. CDR3 coding DNA: TGTGCCATCAGTCCGACGGGTTCACCCCTCCACTTT. Translated: CAISPTGSPLHF.

This clone was seen only once. The chain uses TRBV18 and TRBJ1-1; 8 positions agree with TRBD1. V shed 6 bases and J 2 bases; nucleotides not matched to a gene: 14. Germline CDR1 and CDR2: KGHSH and LQKENI. The CDR3 has 17 residues. The CDR3 reads CASSPGQGKGGNTEAFF. In nucleotides, the CDR3 is TGTGCCAGCTCCCCCGGACAGGGCAAGGGGGGTAACACTGAAGCTTTCTTT.